One sample yielded the 4 T cell receptor beta chains listed below, sequenced in a study of T cell clones after liver transplantation. Some clones are missing from TCRdb's copy, which holds only in-frame ones; the method was immunoSEQ multiplex PCR. The data contain around 100,000 clones, roughly 80% of them singletons. Sequenced here: CD4+ T cells from blood, sampled approximately 45 months after liver transplant. The receptors originated from a human patient who received a liver transplant. The graft donor may account for some of the T cells.

This chain links TRBV7-8 with TRBJ1-5; D possibly corresponds to TRBD1 (6 bases). Germline V CDR1 and CDR2: SGHVS, FQNEAQ. V lost 3 bases, J lost 4 bases, and 10 bases lay in between. The CDR3 runs to 14 residues. The CDR3 protein is CASSLAGTNQPQHF. CDR3 in DNA: TGTGCCAGCAGCTTGGCGGGGACAAATCAGCCCCAGCATTTT.

V is TRBV10-3 and J is TRBJ2-7, with D tentatively TRBD1 (6 bases). CDR1 and CDR2 from the germline V gene are ENHRY and SYGVKD. The CDR3 is 14 amino acids. V dropped 8 bases and J dropped 2 bases, with 16 bases sitting between them. CDR3 sequence (DNA): TGTGCCATCGGACCCCCCGGGACAACCTACGAGCAGTACTTC. Translation gives CAIGPPGTTYEQYF.

In nucleotides, the CDR3 is TGTGCCAGCAGCTTGGTGGGCTGGACTAGCGGGAGTCAGTCCTACAATGAGCAGTTCTTC. Its protein product is CASSLVGWTSGSQSYNEQFF. V and J are TRBV7-3 and TRBJ2-1; 13 bases align to TRBD2. The CDR3 is 20 amino acids. With V trimmed by 3 bases and J by 1 base, 12 bases remained unmatched. Germline CDR1 reads SGHTA; CDR2 reads FQGTGA.

The genes are TRBV28 and TRBJ1-1; TRBD1 matches 9 bases. The V and J ends lost 8 bases and 5 bases, in that order; junction bases with no gene match: 6. The CDR3 is 13 amino acids. Germline loops: CDR1 MDHEN, CDR2 SYDVKM. Here the CDR3 reads CASGGQGGTEAFF. CDR3 nucleotide sequence: TGTGCCAGCGGGGGACAGGGTGGGACTGAAGCTTTCTTT.